These 13 T cell receptor beta chains originate from one sample sequenced in a study of cytomegalovirus exposure and HLA in healthy donors. TCRdb's table, derived via immunoSEQ multiplex PCR, lists solely in-frame clones and lacks some. The sample consists of 200,000 to 300,000 clones, about 88% of them appearing once. The specimen was PBMCs. Source of these receptors: a young man in good health and CMV-seropositive.

In the case of this clone: In the same sample, other DNA sequences code for this CDR3. This chain uses TRBV5-8 with TRBJ2-2; 7 positions agree with TRBD2. CDR1 and CDR2 (germline): SGHTS, YDEGEE. After removal of 0 bases from V and 5 bases from J, the junction contained 7 bases not matched to a gene. CDR3 length equals 16 residues. Here the CDR3 reads CASSLGLAGVTGELFF. The CDR3 bases are TGTGCCAGCAGCTTGGGGCTCGCGGGAGTTACCGGGGAGCTGTTTTTT.

This clone was seen only once. The rearrangement uses TRBV15 and TRBJ2-1, with D unresolved. This CDR3 is 11 amino acids long. The V end was cut by 3 bases, the J end by 7 bases, with 4 bases between. Germline CDR1 reads LNHNV; CDR2 reads YYDKDF (reference sequence). The CDR3 DNA reads TGTGCCACCAGCAGGGCGAATGAGCAGTTCTTC. Protein product: CATSRANEQFF.

J is TRBJ1-2 and V is TRBV5-1; 7 bases align to TRBD1. The CDR3 covers 14 residues. The V gene end was trimmed by 0 bases and the J gene end by 2 bases; junction bases not matched to a gene: 1. The germline V gene has CDR1 SGHRS and CDR2 YFSETQ. The CDR3 reads CASSLEQGNYGYTF. The CDR3 DNA sequence: TGCGCCAGCAGCTTGGAACAGGGGAACTATGGCTACACCTTC.

V is TRBV11-1 and J is TRBJ2-3; the D is unclear. The CDR3 runs to 13 residues. In germline, CDR1 is SGHAT, CDR2 FQDESV (reference sequence). V dropped 5 bases and J dropped 9 bases, with 15 bases sitting between them. The CDR3 region has the DNA TGTGCCAGCAGCCAAGGCCGCGGTGGGACGCAGTATTTT. It encodes CASSQGRGGTQYF.

This chain uses TRBV4-1 with TRBJ1-2, with a tentative D call TRBD1 (5 bases). The CDR3 has 14 residues. Germline CDR1 reads MGHRA; CDR2 reads YSYEKL. Trimming pared 4 bases from V and 3 bases from J, leaving 12 bases between. This chain's CDR3 is CASSLQTVDYGYTF. Here the CDR3 DNA reads TGCGCCAGCAGCCTGCAGACAGTGGACTATGGCTACACCTTC.

V usage is TRBV27 and J usage is TRBJ2-5, with TRBD2 matching over 13 bases. This CDR3 is 15 amino acids long. V shed 5 bases, J shed 5 bases, and the junction held 5 bases outside the gene matches. CDR1 and CDR2 from the germline V gene are MNHEY and SMNVEV (reference sequence). The chain's CDR3 is CASSPLAGGSETQYF. The CDR3 bases are TGTGCCAGCAGTCCACTAGCGGGAGGGTCGGAGACCCAGTACTTC.

The chain links TRBV27 to TRBJ2-3, with D perhaps TRBD2 (6 bases). The CDR3 is 15 residues long. CDR1 and CDR2 (germline): MNHEY, SMNVEV (reference sequence). V lost 7 bases and J 4 bases, leaving 18 bases between the germline ends. Here the CDR3 reads CASTPRSGVPDTQYF. The CDR3 DNA reads as TGTGCCAGCACCCCCCGATCGGGAGTCCCAGATACGCAGTATTTT.

The chain combines TRBV30 with TRBJ2-5; 8 bases align to TRBD1. The trim removed 2 bases at V and 5 bases at J, leaving 4 bases unmatched. The germline gives CDR1 GTSNPN, CDR2 SVGIG (reference sequence). This CDR3 is built from 13 residues. CDR3 residues: CAWSSGGEETQYF. The DNA of the CDR3 is TGTGCCTGGAGTTCAGGGGGCGAGGAGACCCAGTACTTC. Full variable domain (rest looked up from reference TRBV30 and TRBJ2-5): SQTIHQWPATLVQPVGSPLSLECTVEGTSNPNLYWYRQAAGRGLQLLFYSVGIGQISSEVPQNLSASRPQDRQFILSSKKLLLSDSGFYLCAWSSGGEETQYFGPGTRLLVL.

This chain joins TRBV4-3 and TRBJ1-2, with 7 bases that match TRBD1. Germline assignment: CDR1 LGHNA and CDR2 YSLEER. The junction had 12 bases not matched to a gene; V was cut back by 0 bases and J by 8 bases. The CDR3 sequence is 16 residues long. In nucleotides, the CDR3 is TGCGCCAGCAGCCAAGATTATCGGTACAGGGGATACGGCTACACCTTC. As protein: CASSQDYRYRGYGYTF.

The sample holds one count of this clone. The gene calls are TRBV29-1 and TRBJ2-7; possible D gene TRBD1, 5 bases. Germline V lookup: CDR1 SQVTM, CDR2 ANQGSEA. The CDR3 covers 13 residues. V was shortened by 4 bases and J by 2 bases, with 12 bases between the two germline ends. Here the CDR3 reads CSVVVQGPYEQYF. The CDR3 DNA reads TGCAGCGTTGTTGTTCAGGGTCCCTACGAGCAGTACTTC.

This clone was detected only once. The rearrangement links TRBV5-1 to TRBJ2-2; 10 nucleotides agree with TRBD2. The CDR3 totals 15 residues. The trim removed 6 bases at V and 4 bases at J, leaving 6 bases unmatched. CDR1 SGHRS and CDR2 YFSETQ come from the germline V gene. The CDR3 region is CASTLAGVGTGELFF. The CDR3 DNA is TGCGCCAGCACCCTAGCGGGAGTAGGCACCGGGGAGCTGTTTTTT.

This rearrangement joins TRBV6-1 to TRBJ2-6, with unresolved D. Germline assignment: CDR1 MNHNS and CDR2 SASEGT. The CDR3 has 13 residues. Trimming pared 7 bases from V and 2 bases from J, leaving 6 bases between. CDR3 loop: CASKNAGANVLTF. CDR3 DNA sequence: TGTGCCAGCAAAAACGCTGGGGCCAACGTCCTGACTTTC.

This clone was recorded once. The chain carries TRBV5-1 and TRBJ2-5, with no clear D. This CDR3 comprises 13 residues. Trimming removed 1 base at V and 3 bases at J, with 7 bases between. From germline, CDR1 is SGHRS and CDR2 YFSETQ. CDR3 loop: CASSLTPEETQYF. CDR3 DNA: TGCGCCAGCAGCTTGACGCCAGAAGAGACCCAGTACTTC. Complete variable domain (other parts from reference TRBV5-1 and TRBJ2-5): KAGVTQTPRYLIKTRGQQVTLSCSPISGHRSVSWYQQTPGQGLQFLFEYFSETQRNKGNFPGRFSGRQFSNSRSEMNVSTLELGDSALYLCASSLTPEETQYFGPGTRLLVL.